Presented here are 27 T cell receptor beta chains from one specimen sequenced in a study of blood T cell repertoires in COVID-19. Assay: immunoSEQ multiplex PCR; the TCRdb copy retains only in-frame clones and omits some. The sample consists of 50,000 to 65,000 clones, roughly 68% of them appearing once. Sequencing was carried out using peripheral blood. The source is a woman aged 80 or over with acute or convalescent COVID-19.

This clone was observed a few times. This sequence joins TRBV5-6 and TRBJ2-7, with D tentatively TRBD2 (5 bases). The CDR3 covers 13 residues. Deletions cut 1 base from V and 2 bases from J, with 7 bases between. Looked up from germline, CDR1 is SGHDT and CDR2 is YYEEEE. In DNA, the CDR3 is TGTGCCAGCAGCTTGTACGGGACCTACGAGCAGTACTTC. Translating it yields CASSLYGTYEQYF.

V is TRBV5-4 and J is TRBJ2-4, with D maybe TRBD2 (5 bases). Deletions cut 0 bases from V and 7 bases from J, with 17 bases between. The length of the CDR3 is 16 residues. Germline assignment: CDR1 SGHNT and CDR2 YYREEE (reference sequence). The CDR3 region is CASSLDPGYRVNIQYF. CDR3 in DNA: TGTGCCAGCAGCTTGGATCCGGGGTACCGAGTGAACATTCAGTACTTC.

This clone was seen more than once but under ten times. The V and J genes are TRBV9 and TRBJ2-3; TRBD2 aligns across 11 bases. Germline assignment: CDR1 SGDLS and CDR2 YYNGEE. The CDR3 totals 18 residues. Trimming cost V 0 bases and J 0 bases; bases outside gene matches: 6. The CDR3 nucleotides read TGTGCCAGCAGCGTAGCTGGGACTAGCGGTCCTAGCACAGATACGCAGTATTTT. Translated: CASSVAGTSGPSTDTQYF.

The CDR3 sequence is CASSRQGTIYLEQFF. Here the CDR3 DNA reads TGTGCCAGCAGCCGACAGGGGACTATCTACCTTGAGCAGTTCTTC. This chain connects TRBV3-1 (or the pseudogene TRBV3-2) to TRBJ2-1; TRBD1 might be the D (8 bases). CDR3 size: 15 residues. The V and J ends lost 4 bases and 9 bases respectively, with 19 bases between them. Per germline, CDR1 LGHDT and CDR2 YNNKEL (reference sequence).

The V and J genes are TRBV24-1 and TRBJ1-2; D perhaps matches TRBD1 (5 bases). V was trimmed by 0 bases and J by 6 bases, leaving 10 bases between them. This CDR3 is 14 amino acids long. Germline CDR1 and CDR2: KGHDR and SFDVKD. In DNA form, the CDR3 reads TGTGCCACCAGTGATTTGCTGGGAGGGGATGGCTACACCTTC. It encodes CATSDLLGGDGYTF.

The chain uses TRBV29-1 and TRBJ2-7, with D perhaps TRBD2 (5 bases). V lost 6 bases to trimming and J lost 2 bases, with 14 bases between them. Germline lookup yields CDR1 SQVTM and CDR2 ANQGSEA. The CDR3 has 13 residues. The CDR3: CSVGIRGTYEQYF. As DNA, the CDR3 is TGCAGCGTGGGGATTCGAGGGACCTACGAGCAGTACTTC.

J is TRBJ2-3 and V is TRBV27, with no clear D. The CDR3 has 12 amino acids. Trimming removed 3 bases at V and 5 bases at J, with 6 bases between. The germline V gene encodes CDR1 MNHEY and CDR2 SMNVEV (reference sequence). The DNA of the CDR3 is TGTGCCAGCAGTTTCCCAGGAGATACGCAGTATTTT. Its protein is CASSFPGDTQYF.

The chain has TRBV2 and TRBJ2-3; TRBD2 might be the D (6 bases). The V gene's germline CDR1 is SNHLY and CDR2 FYNNEI. Trimming took 6 bases from V and 2 from J, leaving 12 bases between them. CDR3 length: 14 residues. The CDR3 loop is CASSPGLNTDTQYF. The CDR3 DNA is TGTGCCAGCAGCCCGGGACTTAACACAGATACGCAGTATTTT.

This rearrangement joins TRBV1 to TRBJ2-3; the table's TRBD1 call for D was not verified on the DNA. TRBV1 is a listed pseudogene. The CDR3 is 22 amino acids. In DNA form, the CDR3 reads TGCACCAGCAGCCAAGAATCGGCTGGGCAGTCAAACCCAAGGAATATCTCAGATACGCAGTATTTT. Translated: CTSSQESAGQSNPRNISDTQYF.

This chain connects TRBV19 to TRBJ2-3; perhaps TRBD1 as D (6 bases). In germline, CDR1 is LNHDA, CDR2 SQIVND (reference sequence). Between the trimmed V and J ends, which lost 4 bases and 3 bases, there was a span of 11 bases. The CDR3 sequence is 14 residues long. In nucleotides, the CDR3 is TGTGCCAGTAGTAAAAGGGGGACGACAGATACGCAGTATTTT. Protein product: CASSKRGTTDTQYF.

V and J are TRBV5-5 and TRBJ2-7, with 7 bases identical to TRBD1. J lost 1 base, V lost 0 bases, and 4 bases had no gene match. Germline lookup yields CDR1 SGHKS and CDR2 YYEKEE (reference sequence). The CDR3 covers 15 residues. This CDR3 is CASSLGPGGSYEQYF. The CDR3 nucleotides read TGTGCCAGCAGCTTGGGGCCAGGGGGTTCCTACGAGCAGTACTTC.

The chain couples TRBV7-2 to TRBJ1-1; D is unclear. The length of the CDR3 is 12 residues. V was trimmed by 1 base and J by 5 bases, leaving 5 bases between them. Germline V gives CDR1 SGHTA, CDR2 FQGNSA. CDR3 DNA: TGTGCCAGCAGCTTAGATCGTACTGAAGCTTTCTTT. Translated, it gives CASSLDRTEAFF.

This clone came up a few times. The chain has TRBV6-5 and TRBJ1-5; D possibly corresponds to TRBD1 (5 bases). Germline CDR1 reads MNHEY; CDR2 reads SVGAGI. V gave up 7 bases and J gave up 7 bases, with 14 bases separating them. The CDR3 is made up of 13 amino acids. The DNA for the CDR3 is TGTGCCAGCATCATGGACAATTCCCAGCCCCAGCATTTT. This sequence encodes CASIMDNSQPQHF.

This chain uses TRBV28 with TRBJ1-3; TRBD1 matches 9 bases. Looked up from germline, CDR1 is MDHEN and CDR2 is SYDVKM. The CDR3 spans 13 residues. After removal of 6 bases from V and 5 bases from J, the junction contained 2 bases not matched to a gene. The CDR3 region is CASRGTGRNTIYF. CDR3 coding DNA: TGTGCCAGCAGGGGGACAGGGAGAAACACCATATATTTT.

The chain employs TRBV30 and TRBJ2-1, with TRBD1 matching 7 bases. The CDR3 contains 14 residues. Germline V gene data show CDR1 as GTSNPN and CDR2 as SVGIG (reference sequence). With V trimmed by 3 bases and J by 4 bases, 6 bases remained unmatched. This chain's CDR3 is CAWRAGTVYNEQFF. In DNA form, the CDR3 reads TGTGCCTGGAGAGCCGGGACAGTGTACAATGAGCAGTTCTTC.

The chain combines TRBV15 with TRBJ2-7; tentatively, D is TRBD1 (6 bases). The ends were cut back, 2 bases at V and 0 bases at J, with 17 bases in the middle. The CDR3 contains 17 residues. Germline V CDR1 and CDR2: LNHNV, YYDKDF (reference sequence). CDR3 sequence (DNA): TGTGCCACCAGCAGACCCCCGGACTGGGGACACTCCTACGAGCAGTACTTC. It specifies CATSRPPDWGHSYEQYF.

The rearrangement joins TRBV19 to TRBJ1-6, with 7 positions matching TRBD1. Losses at the gene ends were 5 bases for V and 5 bases for J; bases not matched to a gene: 3. The CDR3 has 14 amino acids. CDR1 and CDR2 (germline): LNHDA, SQIVND (reference sequence). The CDR3 spells CASSPGTDNSPLHF. In DNA form, the CDR3 reads TGTGCCAGTAGTCCCGGGACAGATAATTCACCCCTCCACTTT.

As DNA, the CDR3 is TGTGCCAGCAGTACGGGACAGGGCAGCACAGATACGCAGTATTTT. Protein sequence: CASSTGQGSTDTQYF. The rearrangement links TRBV6-6 to TRBJ2-3, with TRBD1 identical over 9 bases. With 5 bases clipped from V and 0 bases from J, the junction kept 3 bases outside the gene matches. Per germline, CDR1 MNHNY and CDR2 SVGAGI (reference sequence). The CDR3 spans 15 residues.

The chain is built from TRBV3-1 (or the pseudogene TRBV3-2) and TRBJ2-1; maybe TRBD1 (6 bases). The CDR3 covers 16 residues. Germline V gene data show CDR1 as LGHDT and CDR2 as YNNKEL (reference sequence). Between the trimmed V and J ends, which lost 5 bases and 3 bases, there was a span of 17 bases. CDR3 nucleotide sequence: TGTGCCAGCAGCTCCAGACAGGCAGGAGTCTACAATGAGCAGTTCTTC. This translates into CASSSRQAGVYNEQFF.

The rearrangement uses TRBV6-5 and TRBJ2-7, with 10 bases that match TRBD1. The CDR3 is 14 residues long. The germline V gene encodes CDR1 MNHEY and CDR2 SVGAGI. The junction had 9 bases not matched to a gene; V was cut back by 6 bases and J by 7 bases. The CDR3 loop reads CASSRDRGTGEQYF. CDR3 nucleotide sequence: TGTGCCAGCAGCCGGGACAGGGGAACGGGGGAGCAGTACTTC.

The chain is built from TRBV28 and TRBJ1-6; D is unclear. CDR3 length: 14 amino acids. With 5 bases removed from V and 4 bases from J, the gap between germline ends came to 9 bases. Germline V lookup: CDR1 MDHEN, CDR2 SYDVKM. The CDR3 DNA follows: TGTGCCAGCAGTAGAACAACGTATAATTCACCCCTCCACTTT. Its protein is CASSRTTYNSPLHF.

This clone is a singleton in its sample. The V gene is TRBV7-9, the J gene TRBJ2-2; no reliable D call. The CDR3 covers 15 residues. From germline, CDR1 is SEHNR and CDR2 FQNEAQ (reference sequence). Trimming took off 1 base at V and 1 base at J, with 7 bases between the two ends. CDR3 sequence (DNA): TGTGCCAGCAGCTTAGTTGGCCTGAACACCGGGGAGCTGTTTTTT. Translation: CASSLVGLNTGELFF.

This clone has just one count. V and J are TRBV19 and TRBJ2-1, with TRBD1 matching over 9 bases. J lost 4 bases, V lost 8 bases, and 9 bases had no gene match. Germline assignment: CDR1 LNHDA and CDR2 SQIVND (reference sequence). The CDR3 is 15 residues long. Written as DNA, the CDR3 is TGTGCCAGTGCCGGGGGGACAGGGATTTACAATGAGCAGTTCTTC. Encoded protein: CASAGGTGIYNEQFF. The entire variable domain, with the rest obtained from reference TRBV19 and TRBJ2-1, is as follows: DGGITQSPKYLFRKEGQNVTLSCEQNLNHDAMYWYRQDPGQGLRLIYYSQIVNDFQKGDIAEGYSVSREKKESFPLTVTSAQKNPTAFYLCASAGGTGIYNEQFFGPGTRLTVL.

V and J are TRBV19 and TRBJ1-6; tentatively, D is TRBD1 (5 bases). Germline CDR1 reads LNHDA; CDR2 reads SQIVND (reference sequence). V shed 1 base and J shed 4 bases, with 14 bases lying between them. This CDR3 is built from 17 residues. This CDR3 reads CASSIAGGARYNSPLHF. The CDR3 nucleotides read TGTGCCAGTAGTATAGCCGGAGGGGCACGGTATAATTCACCCCTCCACTTT.

With regard to this clone: At one boundary the junction diverges from the germline segment, which might be a read error. The chain carries TRBV7-9 and TRBJ2-4; 10 bases agree with TRBD1. Germline CDR1 is SEHNR and CDR2 is FQNEAQ (reference sequence). The CDR3 is 12 amino acids. The DNA of the CDR3 is TGTGCCAGCAGCACGACAGGGGGCCAAATTTGCTTC. Protein product: CASSTTGGQICF.

The chain has TRBV3-1 (or the pseudogene TRBV3-2) and TRBJ1-2, with D perhaps TRBD1 (5 bases). Per the germline V gene, CDR1 is LGHDT and CDR2 is YNNKEL (reference sequence). CDR3 size: 15 residues. Trimming removed 0 bases at V and 4 bases at J, with 12 bases between. The CDR3 nucleotides are TGTGCCAGCAGCCAAGAGCAGGGCAGAATCTATGGCTACACCTTC. Translating gives CASSQEQGRIYGYTF.

The chain is built from TRBV27 and TRBJ2-3; TRBD2 agrees at 10 bases. CDR1 MNHEY and CDR2 SMNVEV come from the germline V gene (reference sequence). CDR3 length: 15 amino acids. With 5 bases clipped from V and 6 bases from J, the junction kept 8 bases outside the gene matches. Here the CDR3 DNA reads TGTGCCAGCAGTCGGACTAGCGGAGTATTTGATACGCAGTATTTT. This translates into CASSRTSGVFDTQYF.